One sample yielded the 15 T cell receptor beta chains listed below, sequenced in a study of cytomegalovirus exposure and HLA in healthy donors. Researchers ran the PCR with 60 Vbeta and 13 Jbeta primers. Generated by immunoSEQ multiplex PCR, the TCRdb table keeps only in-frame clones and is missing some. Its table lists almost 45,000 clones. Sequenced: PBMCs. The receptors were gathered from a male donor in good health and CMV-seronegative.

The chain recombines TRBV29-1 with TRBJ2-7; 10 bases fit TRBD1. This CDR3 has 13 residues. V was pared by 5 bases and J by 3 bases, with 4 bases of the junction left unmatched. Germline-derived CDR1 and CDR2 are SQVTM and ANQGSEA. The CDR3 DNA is TGCAGCGTTACCGGGACAGGGGTCTACGAGCAGTACTTC. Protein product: CSVTGTGVYEQYF.

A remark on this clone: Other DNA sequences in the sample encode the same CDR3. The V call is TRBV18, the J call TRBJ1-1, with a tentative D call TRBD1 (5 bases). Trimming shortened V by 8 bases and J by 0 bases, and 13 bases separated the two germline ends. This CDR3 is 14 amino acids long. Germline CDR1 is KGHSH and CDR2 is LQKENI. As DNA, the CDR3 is TGTGCCAGCACCTCAGGGATCATGAACACTGAAGCTTTCTTT. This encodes CASTSGIMNTEAFF.

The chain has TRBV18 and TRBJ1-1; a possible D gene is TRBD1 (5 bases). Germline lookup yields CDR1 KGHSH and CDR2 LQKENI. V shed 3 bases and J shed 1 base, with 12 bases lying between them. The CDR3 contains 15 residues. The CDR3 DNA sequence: TGTGCCAGCTCACCTCTCGTGACAGCGAACACTGAAGCTTTCTTT. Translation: CASSPLVTANTEAFF.

CDR3 sequence: CASSGDRDTQPQHF. CDR3 bases: TGTGCCAGCTCAGGGGACAGGGATACTCAGCCCCAGCATTTT. The V gene is TRBV18, the J gene TRBJ1-5, with 9 bases matching TRBD1. Trimming cost V 5 bases and J 6 bases; bases outside gene matches: 5. Germline CDR1 is KGHSH and CDR2 is LQKENI. The CDR3 loop spans 14 amino acids. Variable domain in full (rest from reference TRBV18 and TRBJ1-5): NAGVMQNPRHLVRRRGQEARLRCSPMKGHSHVYWYRQLPEEGLKFMVYLQKENIIDESGMPKERFSAEFPKEGPSILRIQQVVRGDSAAYFCASSGDRDTQPQHFGDGTRLSIL.

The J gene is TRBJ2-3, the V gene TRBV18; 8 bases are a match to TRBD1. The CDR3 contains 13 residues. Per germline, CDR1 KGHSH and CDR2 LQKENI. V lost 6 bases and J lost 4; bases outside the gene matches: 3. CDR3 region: CASSDRAPDTQYF. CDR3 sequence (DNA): TGTGCCAGCTCGGACAGGGCGCCAGATACGCAGTATTTT.

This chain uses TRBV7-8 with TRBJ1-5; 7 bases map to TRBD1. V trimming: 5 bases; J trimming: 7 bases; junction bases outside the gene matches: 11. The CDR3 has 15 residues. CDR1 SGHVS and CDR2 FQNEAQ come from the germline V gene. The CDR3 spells CASSRQTTGNQPQHF. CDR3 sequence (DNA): TGTGCCAGCAGCCGCCAGACGACAGGGAACCAGCCCCAGCATTTT.

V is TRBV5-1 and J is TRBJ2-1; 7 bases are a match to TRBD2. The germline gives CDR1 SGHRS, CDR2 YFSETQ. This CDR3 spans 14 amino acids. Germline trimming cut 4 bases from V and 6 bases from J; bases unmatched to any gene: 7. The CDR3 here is CASSPGTNGNEQFF. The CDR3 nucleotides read TGCGCCAGCAGCCCGGGGACTAACGGCAATGAGCAGTTCTTC.

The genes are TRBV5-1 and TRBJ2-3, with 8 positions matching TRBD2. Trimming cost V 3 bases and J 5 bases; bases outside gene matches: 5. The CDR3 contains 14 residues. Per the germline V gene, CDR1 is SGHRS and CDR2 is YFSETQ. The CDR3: CASSWGLDVDTQYF. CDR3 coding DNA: TGCGCCAGCAGCTGGGGACTAGATGTAGATACGCAGTATTTT. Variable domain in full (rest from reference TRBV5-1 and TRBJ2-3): KAGVTQTPRYLIKTRGQQVTLSCSPISGHRSVSWYQQTPGQGLQFLFEYFSETQRNKGNFPGRFSGRQFSNSRSEMNVSTLELGDSALYLCASSWGLDVDTQYFGPGTRLTVL.

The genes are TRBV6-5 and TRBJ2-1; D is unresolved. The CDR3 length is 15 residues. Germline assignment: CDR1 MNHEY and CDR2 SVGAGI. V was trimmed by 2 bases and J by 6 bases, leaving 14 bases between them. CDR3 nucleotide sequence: TGTGCCAGCAGTTACGGGCGTGTATTTGGCAATGAGCAGTTCTTC. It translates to CASSYGRVFGNEQFF.

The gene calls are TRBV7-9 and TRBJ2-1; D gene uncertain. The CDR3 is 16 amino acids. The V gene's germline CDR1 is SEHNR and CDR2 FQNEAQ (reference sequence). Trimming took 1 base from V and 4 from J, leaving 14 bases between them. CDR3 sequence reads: CASSLGQIGLYNEQFF. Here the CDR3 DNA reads TGTGCCAGCAGCTTAGGTCAAATCGGGTTATACAATGAGCAGTTCTTC.

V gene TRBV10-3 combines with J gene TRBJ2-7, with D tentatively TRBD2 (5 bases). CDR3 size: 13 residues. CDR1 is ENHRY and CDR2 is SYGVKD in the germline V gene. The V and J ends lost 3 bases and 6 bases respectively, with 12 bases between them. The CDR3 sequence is CAISEGGGLEQYF. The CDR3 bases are TGTGCCATCAGTGAAGGCGGAGGTCTCGAGCAGTACTTC.

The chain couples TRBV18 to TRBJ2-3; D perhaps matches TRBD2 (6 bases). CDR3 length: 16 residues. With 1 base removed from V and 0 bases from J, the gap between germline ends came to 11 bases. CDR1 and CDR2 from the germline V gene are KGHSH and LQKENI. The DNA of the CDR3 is TGTGCCAGCTCACCACTCGGGGGAACTAGCACAGATACGCAGTATTTT. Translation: CASSPLGGTSTDTQYF.

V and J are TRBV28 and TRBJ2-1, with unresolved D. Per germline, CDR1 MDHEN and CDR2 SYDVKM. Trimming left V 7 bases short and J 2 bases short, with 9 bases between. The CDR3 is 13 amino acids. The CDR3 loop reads CASIERAYNEQFF. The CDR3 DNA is TGTGCCAGCATCGAACGGGCCTACAATGAGCAGTTCTTC.

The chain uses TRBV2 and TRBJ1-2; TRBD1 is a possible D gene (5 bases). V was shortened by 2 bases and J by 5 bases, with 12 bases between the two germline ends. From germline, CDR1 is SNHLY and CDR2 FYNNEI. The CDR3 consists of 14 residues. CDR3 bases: TGTGCCAGCAGTGAAAGGTGGGCAGGGTATGGCTACACCTTC. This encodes CASSERWAGYGYTF.

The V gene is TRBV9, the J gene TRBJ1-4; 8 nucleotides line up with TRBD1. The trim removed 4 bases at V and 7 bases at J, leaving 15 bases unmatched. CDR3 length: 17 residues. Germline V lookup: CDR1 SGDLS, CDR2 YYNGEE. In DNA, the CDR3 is TGTGCCAGCAGCCCACAGGGGGAATATTGGGTGGGTGAAAAACTGTTTTTT. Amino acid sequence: CASSPQGEYWVGEKLFF.